The 7 T cell receptor beta chains below come from one sample, sequenced in a study of neurological immune-mediated disorders. TCRdb re-called the 5' RACE reads with MiXCR, one entry per CDR3 protein. Of 10,000 to 12,000 distinct CDR3 sequences in the sample, about 22% were seen once. Specimen: CD8+ T cells from blood. The receptors originated from a woman in her thirties or forties with multiple sclerosis.

The rearrangement links TRBV5-1 to TRBJ1-2, with TRBD1 as a possible D gene (6 bases). The CDR3 covers 13 residues. Trimming shortened V by 0 bases and J by 3 bases, and 6 bases separated the two germline ends. Per the germline V gene, CDR1 is SGHRS and CDR2 is YFSETQ. CDR3 DNA: TGCGCCAGCAGCTTGGACAGGGACTATGGCTACACCTTC. Translated: CASSLDRDYGYTF.

This clonotype is categorized as medium-sized. The J gene is TRBJ2-2, the V gene TRBV7-9, with 8 bases aligning to TRBD1. This CDR3 has 11 residues. V shed 4 bases and J 16 bases; nucleotides not matched to a gene: 5. Looked up from germline, CDR1 is SEHNR and CDR2 is FQNEAQ (reference sequence). This CDR3 reads CASSSTGGPFF. The DNA of the CDR3 is TGTGCCAGCAGCTCCACAGGGGGACCGTTTTTT.

This clonotype was counted many times. The rearrangement links TRBV7-9 to TRBJ2-1; 8 bases fit TRBD1. Germline V CDR1 and CDR2: SEHNR, FQNEAQ (reference sequence). This CDR3 has 15 residues. V lost 4 bases to trimming and J lost 4 bases; unmatched junction nucleotides: 6. The chain's CDR3 is CASSSGGGEYNEQFF. The CDR3 nucleotides are TGTGCCAGCAGCTCAGGGGGCGGTGAGTACAATGAGCAGTTCTTC.

By proportion, this clonotype is medium-sized. The V and J genes are TRBV3-1 and TRBJ2-6; TRBD1 matches 12 bases. CDR3 length: 18 residues. Germline trimming cut 4 bases from V and 0 bases from J; bases unmatched to any gene: 4. Germline V gene data show CDR1 as LGHDT and CDR2 as YNNKEL (reference sequence). CDR3 in amino acids: CASSPSGQGASGANVLTF. CDR3 in DNA: TGTGCCAGCAGCCCGTCGGGACAGGGGGCCTCTGGGGCCAACGTCCTGACTTTC.

CDR3 DNA: TGTGCCAGCAGCCGAGGGACAGGGAAAGGCTACACCTTC. As protein: CASSRGTGKGYTF. The chain carries TRBV13 and TRBJ1-2; 9 nucleotides agree with TRBD1. Unmatched junction bases numbered 6, after V lost 5 bases and J lost 8 bases. The CDR3 length is 13 residues. Germline V CDR1 and CDR2: PRHDT, FYEKMQ (reference sequence).

This chain joins TRBV12-3 or TRBV12-4 and TRBJ1-5; maybe TRBD1 (5 bases). The V and J ends lost 3 bases and 6 bases respectively, with 12 bases between them. This CDR3 is built from 14 residues. CDR3 region: CASSLFQGGQPQHF. The CDR3 bases are TGTGCCAGCAGTTTGTTCCAGGGTGGTCAGCCCCAGCATTTT.

The chain employs TRBV29-1 and TRBJ2-5; D gene uncertain. This CDR3 contains 11 residues. Germline values: CDR1 SQVTM, CDR2 ANQGSEA. Trimming left V 3 bases short and J 5 bases short, with 7 bases between. Here the CDR3 reads CSVEGWETQYF. The CDR3 bases are TGCAGCGTTGAGGGATGGGAGACCCAGTACTTC.